This T cell receptor (beta chain) originates from a study of blood T cell repertoires in COVID-19 (dated by TCRdb to 2018 to 2020). Study-wide context: Samples from collaborators originated in the United States, Italy and Spain and spanned both the acute and convalescent phases of COVID-19. The prospective study material was composed of cDNA or gDNA derived from T cells, B-cell-depleted T cells, or PBMCs. The dataset comprised deeply sampled blood TCRbeta repertoires from subjects exposed to, actively infected with, or recovered from COVID-19. The repertoires were released in a freely available public database intended as a resource for research on the immune response to SARS-CoV-2. The samples were drawn from the first 160 participants of the ongoing ImmuneRACE study and from 950 to 1,500 subjects provided by 6 global collaborators. Nearly every sample came with metadata listing a de-identified subject ID, COVID-19 status, age in years and sex. Where available, HLA class I and class II types were obtained from metadata supplied by the sample provider rather than from assay-based typing.

For this clone: Its cognate antigen has yet to be identified. No much larger clone is present one base from it, and per-base qualities are unavailable.

Overall study results and their limits: How much clinical and demographic metadata was included differed by source and by participant, and the metadata was provided uncurated.

The CDR3 holds 14 amino acids from the cysteine to the phenylalanine. This entry keeps only the CDR3 DNA: 42 bases, framed from base 1. The germline V gene encodes CDR1 LNHDA and CDR2 SQIVND (reference sequence). Clipping removes 6 bases from V and 6 bases from J, with 6 as the unmatched junction base count. The immunoSEQ Assay, a bias-controlled multiplex PCR, was used to amplify TCRbeta CDR3 regions from genomic DNA. In the authors' own workflow: Within the assay, amplification of reference gene primers was used to estimate how many nucleated cells each sample contained. To quantify the absolute abundance of each unique TCRbeta CDR3 rearrangement, sequence reads were collapsed and filtered. For each sample, productive Simpson clonality was calculated as the square root of Simpson's diversity index across productive rearrangements. This is the immuneACCESS table as TCRdb keeps it, with only in-frame sequences that have V and J called. A part of the clones is gone; compared with another copy, unresolved V genes explain less than half, and the rest is unexplained. That table gives V, J and clone size, and the DNA gave D and trimming. Counted in this sample were 55,000 to 80,000 clones; around 88% of them appeared once. The biggest ten clones account for about 12% of the sample.

Collaborating institutions collected whole blood in K2EDTA tubes following their own protocols. Collaborator samples were shipped for TCRbeta analysis as frozen whole blood, isolated PBMCs, or DNA extracted from either sample type. Recombination connected TRBV19 to TRBJ1-2; 11 junctional bases match TRBD1. Sequenced input: peripheral blood. The source of this sequence is a human donor in a cohort sampled during active COVID-19. CDR3 protein: CASSSDRGRHGYTF. The DNA is TGTGCCAGTAGCTCGGACAGGGGGCGTCATGGCTACACCTTC.